A selection of T cell receptor beta chains follows, all from one sample in a study of cytomegalovirus exposure and HLA in healthy donors. Sequencing used immunoSEQ multiplex PCR; TCRdb keeps in-frame clones, though not all of them. The sample holds about 98,000 clones, 75% to 85% seen once. Input material: PBMCs. These receptor sequences come from a young man in good health and CMV-seropositive. The CDR3 runs from the conserved cysteine through the conserved F or W. D genes are given only for firm matches. Expanded clones get a size class; other rows say once, few or many, or leave the size out.

abundance,v_gene,j_gene,d_gene,CDR3nt,CDR3aa
.,TRBV7-9,TRBJ2-7,.,TGTGCCAGCAGCTCCGCTGACAGGCACGAGCAGTACTTC,CASSSADRHEQYF
.,TRBV2,TRBJ2-2,TRBD2,TGTGCCAGCAGTCGAGACACCGGGGGACTAGCAGGGGAGCTGTTTTTT,CASSRDTGGLAGELFF
.,TRBV29-1,TRBJ2-7,TRBD1,TGCAGCGTTGTTTTGGGGACAGGGGTCGCCGAGCAGTACTTC,CSVVLGTGVAEQYF
.,TRBV27,TRBJ2-5,.,TGTGCCAGCAGTTTAGCCGGACTACTTACAGAGACCCAGTACTTC,CASSLAGLLTETQYF
.,TRBV4-1,TRBJ2-3,TRBD2,TGCGCCAGCAGCCAAAGTCTAGCGGGAGATACGCAGTATTTT,CASSQSLAGDTQYF
.,TRBV4-1,TRBJ1-1,TRBD1,TGCGCCAGCAGGTCCAGGGGGTATACTGAAGCTTTCTTT,CASRSRGYTEAFF
.,TRBV27,TRBJ2-7,.,TGTGCCAGCAGTTCCACGACACCAGCCTACGAGCAGTACTTC,CASSSTTPAYEQYF
.,TRBV5-6,TRBJ2-2,.,TGTGCCAGCAGCTTGGATGGCAGGGCGTTAGGGGAGCTGTTTTTT,CASSLDGRALGELFF
.,TRBV9,TRBJ2-7,.,TGTGCCAGCAGCAATACCGGGACTGGCTACGAGCAGTACTTC,CASSNTGTGYEQYF
.,TRBV9,TRBJ2-7,.,TGTGCCAGCAGCAGAGTAGACAGTACCTACGAGCAGTACTTC,CASSRVDSTYEQYF
.,TRBV5-1,TRBJ2-3,TRBD2,TGCGCCAGCAGCGCGCTCGCGGGGGAAACTTTCACAGATACGCAGTATTTT,CASSALAGETFTDTQYF
.,TRBV28,TRBJ2-5,TRBD2,TGTGCCAGCACCTTCCGTAGCGGGGGGGCAGAGACCCAGTACTTC,CASTFRSGGAETQYF
once,TRBV11-2,TRBJ2-2,.,TGTGCCAGCAGCTTCCAGGCGCTCACCGGGGAGCTGTTTTTT,CASSFQALTGELFF
few,TRBV18,TRBJ1-6,.,TGTGCCAGCTCACCACCGGGGAGTGGCGGCTCACCCCTCCACTTT,CASSPPGSGGSPLHF
once,TRBV5-1,TRBJ2-1,TRBD2,TGCGCCAGCAGCTCAACGCACGGGGGGGCCTGGAATGAGCAGTTCTTC,CASSSTHGGAWNEQFF
few,TRBV7-9,TRBJ2-7,.,TGTGCCAGCAGCCAATCGGGGGTTTACGAGCAGTACTTC,CASSQSGVYEQYF
.,TRBV27,TRBJ2-7,.,TGTGCCAGCAGTTCAAACTTAGACAGAATAACCCACGAGCAGTACTTC,CASSSNLDRITHEQYF
.,TRBV2,TRBJ2-7,.,TGTGCCAGCAGTTCGGGGTCTAACTCCTACGAGCAGTACTTC,CASSSGSNSYEQYF
.,TRBV4-1,TRBJ2-2,TRBD2,TGCGCCAGCAGCCAAGATCCACTAGCGGGGGTTTGGGGGGAGCTGTTTTTT,CASSQDPLAGVWGELFF
.,TRBV11-2,TRBJ2-5,TRBD2,TGTGCCAGCAGCTCGCGGGGGAACCTCCAAGAGACCCAGTACTTC,CASSSRGNLQETQYF
.,TRBV28,TRBJ2-7,TRBD2,TGTGCCAGCAATAGCCTCGGACTAGCGGGGAACTACGAGCAGTACTTC,CASNSLGLAGNYEQYF
.,TRBV7-9,TRBJ1-2,.,TGTGCCAGCAGCCCCAGGGGCGGCAGCTATGGCTACACCTTC,CASSPRGGSYGYTF
.,TRBV5-1,TRBJ2-3,TRBD2,TGCGCCAGCAGCCCCCGTTCAGCGGGGGGCCTTACAGATACGCAGTATTTT,CASSPRSAGGLTDTQYF
.,TRBV21-1,TRBJ1-5,.,TGTGCCAGCACCTCAGAGGGTAGTTATAGCAATCAGCCCCAGCATTTT,CASTSEGSYSNQPQHF
.,TRBV7-8,TRBJ2-3,.,TGTGCCAGCAGCTTACCCCCGAGAAGTACGCAGTATTTT,CASSLPPRSTQYF
.,TRBV5-4,TRBJ1-1,.,TGTGCCAGCAGCCTGGCGGGGGTGAAGACTGAAGCTTTCTTT,CASSLAGVKTEAFF
.,TRBV19,TRBJ1-6,TRBD1,TGTGCCAGTAGTATTGGGACAGCCTTTAATTCACCCCTCCACTTT,CASSIGTAFNSPLHF
.,TRBV5-6,TRBJ2-1,TRBD2,TGTGCCAGCAGCTCCCTAGGGGAACTAGCGGGGGTTTACAATGAGCAGTTCTTC,CASSSLGELAGVYNEQFF